This is a list of T cell receptor beta chains from one sample in a study of post-analysis software for immune sequencing data. TCRdb reanalysed the PCR reads using MiXCR and keeps one entry per CDR3 protein. The table has about 460,000 distinct CDR3 sequences, around 40% seen once. Sequenced input: blood. Receptors originate from a girl aged 10-17 years with multiple sclerosis. Each CDR3 is given with its conserved first and last residue. D genes are given only for firm matches. Not all rows give a size; the values are once, few, many and, for expanded clones, a class.

>TRBV6-6|NA|NA|TRBJ1-4
TGTGCCAGCAGGCTTACCGGGGAGGCCCGCGAAAAACTGTTTTTT
CASRLTGEAREKLFF
>TRBV11-2|few|NA|TRBJ2-7
TGTGCCAGCAGCTCCTGGACAACTTTGGGCTACGAGCAGTACTTC
CASSSWTTLGYEQYF
>TRBV6-5|few|NA|TRBJ2-7
TGTGCCAGCAGTTACTCGAGTGGTAGCTTCTCCTACGAGCAGTACTTC
CASSYSSGSFSYEQYF
>TRBV7-9|NA|NA|TRBJ2-7
TGTGCCAACAGCTTAGTCACAGCTGCCTACGAGCAGTACTTC
CANSLVTAAYEQYF
>TRBV12-3/TRBV12-4|NA|NA|TRBJ2-5
TGTACCAGCAGTTTCGGGCAGTGGGAGACCCAGTACTTC
CTSSFGQWETQYF
>TRBV20-1|few|TRBD1|TRBJ1-6
TGCAGTGCTAGAACGGGGACAGGGGAACATTCACCCCTCCACTTT
CSARTGTGEHSPLHF
>TRBV6-5|NA|NA|TRBJ1-5
TGTGCCAGCAGTTACTCGATCAATCAGCCCCAGCATTTT
CASSYSINQPQHF
>TRBV24-1|NA|NA|TRBJ2-7
TGTGCCGCCAGTGATCCCCGGGACAATCCCTACGAGCAGTACTTC
CAASDPRDNPYEQYF
>TRBV12-5|NA|TRBD1|TRBJ1-1
TGTGCTAGTGTGCCGGGACAGGGGGCAATCACTGAAGCTTTCTTT
CASVPGQGAITEAFF
>TRBV11-2|few|TRBD2|TRBJ2-2
TGTGCCAGCAGCGAGGGACTACCCACCGGGGAGCTGTTTTTT
CASSEGLPTGELFF
>TRBV30|NA|NA|TRBJ2-7
TGTGCCTGGAGGCTGCGCGCCGACGGGGGTGAGCAGTACTTC
CAWRLRADGGEQYF
>TRBV12-3/TRBV12-4|NA|NA|TRBJ2-1
TGTGCCAGCAGTTTAATAGGCGGACTCAATGAGCAGTTCTTC
CASSLIGGLNEQFF
>TRBV7-2|few|TRBD1|TRBJ2-7
TGTGCCAGCAGCCCCACCGGGACAGGGGCCTACGAGCAGTACTTC
CASSPTGTGAYEQYF
>TRBV5-6|NA|TRBD1|TRBJ1-2
TGTGCCAGCAGCAAGGGACAGGGAGACTATGGCTACACCTTC
CASSKGQGDYGYTF
>TRBV6-5|NA|TRBD2|TRBJ2-7
TGTGCCAGCAGTTACTCGGGCGGGAGAGCCTACGAGCAGTACTTC
CASSYSGGRAYEQYF
>TRBV28|NA|NA|TRBJ2-7
TGTGCCAGCGGCGCCGGGACTCCACACAATGAGCAGTACTTC
CASGAGTPHNEQYF